This is a list of T cell receptor beta chains from one sample in a study of Tregs in tolerant kidney transplant recipients. Only in-frame clones appear in the TCRdb table, and some are missing; sequencing was by immunoSEQ multiplex PCR. This repertoire shows under 300,000 clones, around 81% found once; its top ten account for around 0.64%. Specimen: CD4+ T cells from blood. These receptors were collected from a human donor in good health. CDR3s leave out the opening cysteine and the closing phenylalanine or tryptophan. Fields, in order: clone size, V gene, CDR3 protein. Clone sizes are given selectively: once, few, many, or a class where the clone is expanded.

.	TRBV10-3	AISPGLATYQETQY
.	TRBV2	ASSNGVGEQY
.	TRBV12-5	ASGLVRGAFHSEAF
.	TRBV21-1	ASSVGLN
.	TRBV7-6	ASSLGGVKPQH
.	TRBV11-2	ASKVDMNTEAF
.	TRBV5-8	ASSSITEAF
once	TRBV11-1	ASSPSPLQDSSYNEQF
.	TRBV6-1	ASREYTGNQPQH
.	TRBV20-1	SALGQGETF
.	TRBV20-1	SARGPGWQY
.	TRBV10-3	AIGSLRDDEQY
.	TRBV27	ASSLSPSLAEYYNEQF
.	TRBV4-1	ASSQKPGTLSYNEQF
.	TRBV20-1	SRVGNEQF